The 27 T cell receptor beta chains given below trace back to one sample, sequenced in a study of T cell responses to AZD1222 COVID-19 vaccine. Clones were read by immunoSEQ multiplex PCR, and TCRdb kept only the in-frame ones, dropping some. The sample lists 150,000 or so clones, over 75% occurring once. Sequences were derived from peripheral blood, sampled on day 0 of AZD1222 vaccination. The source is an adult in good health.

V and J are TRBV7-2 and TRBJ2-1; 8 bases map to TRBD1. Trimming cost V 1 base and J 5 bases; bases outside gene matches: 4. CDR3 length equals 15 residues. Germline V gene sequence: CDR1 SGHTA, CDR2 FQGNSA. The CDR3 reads CASSLDPRGHNEQFF. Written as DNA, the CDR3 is TGTGCCAGCAGCTTAGACCCCAGGGGGCACAATGAGCAGTTCTTC.

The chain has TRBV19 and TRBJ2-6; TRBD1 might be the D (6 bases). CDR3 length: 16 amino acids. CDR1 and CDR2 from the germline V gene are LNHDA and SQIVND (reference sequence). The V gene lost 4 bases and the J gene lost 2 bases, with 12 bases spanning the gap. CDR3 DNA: TGTGCCAGTAGTAGCCTACAGGGAACTGGGGCCAACGTCCTGACTTTC. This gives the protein CASSSLQGTGANVLTF. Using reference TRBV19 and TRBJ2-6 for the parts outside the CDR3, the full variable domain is DGGITQSPKYLFRKEGQNVTLSCEQNLNHDAMYWYRQDPGQGLRLIYYSQIVNDFQKGDIAEGYSVSREKKESFPLTVTSAQKNPTAFYLCASSSLQGTGANVLTFGAGSRLTVL.

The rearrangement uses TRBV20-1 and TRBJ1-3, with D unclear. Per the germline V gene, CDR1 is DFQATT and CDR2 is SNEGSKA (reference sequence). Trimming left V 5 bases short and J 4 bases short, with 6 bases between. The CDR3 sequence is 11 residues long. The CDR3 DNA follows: TGCAGTGCTGGAGGGGGAAACACCATATATTTT. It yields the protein CSAGGGNTIYF.

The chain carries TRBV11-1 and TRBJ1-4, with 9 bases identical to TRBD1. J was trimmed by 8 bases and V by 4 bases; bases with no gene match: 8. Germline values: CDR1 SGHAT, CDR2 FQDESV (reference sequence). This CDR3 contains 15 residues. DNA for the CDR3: TGTGCCAGCAGCTCGTCGACAGGGGGGGAAGAAAAACTGTTTTTT. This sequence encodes CASSSSTGGEEKLFF.

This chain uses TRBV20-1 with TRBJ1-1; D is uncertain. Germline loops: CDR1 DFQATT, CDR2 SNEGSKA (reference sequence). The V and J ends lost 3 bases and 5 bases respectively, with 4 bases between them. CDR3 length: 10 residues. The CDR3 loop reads CSARGTEAFF. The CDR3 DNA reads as TGCAGTGCTAGGGGTACTGAAGCTTTCTTT.

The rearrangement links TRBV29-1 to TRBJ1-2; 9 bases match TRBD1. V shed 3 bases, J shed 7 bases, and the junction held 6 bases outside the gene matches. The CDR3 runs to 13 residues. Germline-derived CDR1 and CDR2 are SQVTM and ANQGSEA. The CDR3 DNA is TGCAGCGTTGACAGGGGACAGGGACGTGGCTACACCTTC. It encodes CSVDRGQGRGYTF.

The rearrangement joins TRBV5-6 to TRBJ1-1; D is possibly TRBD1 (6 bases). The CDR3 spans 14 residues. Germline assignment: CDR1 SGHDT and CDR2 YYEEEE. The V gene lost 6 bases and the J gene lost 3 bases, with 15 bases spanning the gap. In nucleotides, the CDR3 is TGTGCCAGCATCCCCCGCGGGGGGCACACTGAAGCTTTCTTT. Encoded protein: CASIPRGGHTEAFF. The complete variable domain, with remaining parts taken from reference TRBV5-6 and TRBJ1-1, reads DAGVTQSPTHLIKTRGQQVTLRCSPKSGHDTVSWYQQALGQGPQFIFQYYEEEERQRGNFPDRFSGHQFPNYSSELNVNALLLGDSALYLCASIPRGGHTEAFFGQGTRLTVV.

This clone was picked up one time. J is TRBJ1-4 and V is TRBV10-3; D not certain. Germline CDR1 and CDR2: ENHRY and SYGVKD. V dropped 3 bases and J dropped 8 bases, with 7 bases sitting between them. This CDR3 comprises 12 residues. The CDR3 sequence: CAISDSAEKLFF. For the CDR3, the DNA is TGTGCCATCAGTGACAGCGCCGAAAAACTGTTTTTT.

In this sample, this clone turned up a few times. The CDR3, as DNA: TGTGCCAGCAGTTTTACGGTTCTGGACAGAAAAAACTCACCCCTCCACTTT. Translated: CASSFTVLDRKNSPLHF. V gene TRBV28 combines with J gene TRBJ1-6; D might be TRBD1 (6 bases). CDR3 size: 17 residues. Between the trimmed V and J ends, which lost 3 bases and 10 bases, there was a span of 22 bases. Germline V gene lookup returns CDR1 MDHEN and CDR2 SYDVKM.

CDR3 loop: CASSSFLAATRYEQYF. The CDR3 DNA sequence: TGTGCCAGCAGCTCCTTCTTAGCGGCCACCCGTTACGAGCAGTACTTC. This rearrangement joins TRBV7-2 to TRBJ2-7; D is possibly TRBD2 (6 bases). CDR1 is SGHTA and CDR2 is FQGNSA in the germline V gene. The ends were cut back, 4 bases at V and 4 bases at J, with 20 bases in the middle. The CDR3 is made up of 16 amino acids.

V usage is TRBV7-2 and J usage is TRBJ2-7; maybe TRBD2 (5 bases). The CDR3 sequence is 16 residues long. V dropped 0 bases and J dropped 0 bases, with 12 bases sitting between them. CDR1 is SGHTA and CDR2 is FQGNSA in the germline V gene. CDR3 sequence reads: CASSLAGGSASYEQYF. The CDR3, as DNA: TGTGCCAGCAGCTTAGCCGGCGGGTCGGCCTCCTACGAGCAGTACTTC.

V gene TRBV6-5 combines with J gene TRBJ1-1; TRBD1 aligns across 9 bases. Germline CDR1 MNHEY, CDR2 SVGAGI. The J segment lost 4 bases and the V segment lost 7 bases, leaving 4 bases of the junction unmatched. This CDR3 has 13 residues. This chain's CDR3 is CASIMTGGTEAFF. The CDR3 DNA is TGTGCCAGCATTATGACAGGGGGCACTGAAGCTTTCTTT.

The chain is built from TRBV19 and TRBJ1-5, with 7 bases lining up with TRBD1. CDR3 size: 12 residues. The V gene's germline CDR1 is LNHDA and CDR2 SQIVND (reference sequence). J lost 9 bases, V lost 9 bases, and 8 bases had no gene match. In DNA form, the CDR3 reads TGTGCCAGCCGACAGGGTGAGGGGCCCCAGCATTTT. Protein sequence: CASRQGEGPQHF.

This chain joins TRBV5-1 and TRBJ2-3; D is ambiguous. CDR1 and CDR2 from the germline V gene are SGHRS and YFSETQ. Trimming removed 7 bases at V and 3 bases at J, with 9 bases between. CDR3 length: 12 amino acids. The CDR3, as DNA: TGCGCCAGCGGAGAGAGGACAGATACGCAGTATTTT. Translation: CASGERTDTQYF.

CDR3 nucleotide sequence: TGTGCCAGTAGTATAGGGCTAGCGGAAAACTACGAGCAGTACTTC. Its protein is CASSIGLAENYEQYF. V gene TRBV19 combines with J gene TRBJ2-7; 7 bases map to TRBD2. This CDR3 region has 15 residues. The germline V gene encodes CDR1 LNHDA and CDR2 SQIVND (reference sequence). The junction had 6 bases not matched to a gene; V was cut back by 1 base and J by 3 bases.

The CDR3 region is CASSQDGGTEAFF. CDR3 DNA: TGTGCCAGCAGCCAAGATGGAGGGACTGAAGCTTTCTTT. V usage is TRBV3-1 (or the pseudogene TRBV3-2) and J usage is TRBJ1-1, with D unclear. The ends were cut back, 0 bases at V and 5 bases at J, with 7 bases in the middle. The CDR3 runs 13 residues. Germline loops: CDR1 LGHDT, CDR2 YNNKEL (reference sequence).

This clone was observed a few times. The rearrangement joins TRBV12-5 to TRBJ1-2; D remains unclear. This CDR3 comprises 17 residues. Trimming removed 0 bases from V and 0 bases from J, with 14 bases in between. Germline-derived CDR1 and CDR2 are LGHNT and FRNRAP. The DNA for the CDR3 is TGTGCTAGTGGTTTGGTACACAACGGACCTCCTAACTATGGCTACACCTTC. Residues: CASGLVHNGPPNYGYTF. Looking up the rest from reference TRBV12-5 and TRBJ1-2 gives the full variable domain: DARVTQTPRHKVTEMGQEVTMRCQPILGHNTVFWYRQTMMQGLELLAYFRNRAPLDDSGMPKDRFSAEMPDATLATLKIQPSEPRDSAVYFCASGLVHNGPPNYGYTFGSGTRLTVV.

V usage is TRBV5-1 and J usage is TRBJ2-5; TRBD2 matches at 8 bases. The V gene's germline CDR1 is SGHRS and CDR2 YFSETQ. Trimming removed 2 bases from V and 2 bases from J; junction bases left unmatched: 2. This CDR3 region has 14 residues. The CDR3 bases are TGCGCCAGCAGCTTTAGCGGGGCACAAGAGACCCAGTACTTC. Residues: CASSFSGAQETQYF.

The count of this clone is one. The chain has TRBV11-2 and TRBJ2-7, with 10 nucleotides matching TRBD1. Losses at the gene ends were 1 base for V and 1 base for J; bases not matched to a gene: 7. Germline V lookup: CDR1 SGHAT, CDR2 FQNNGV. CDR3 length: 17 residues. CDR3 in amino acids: CASSLAGTGADSYEQYF. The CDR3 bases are TGTGCCAGCAGCTTAGCCGGGACAGGGGCCGATTCCTACGAGCAGTACTTC.

CDR3 DNA sequence: TGTGCCAGCAGTCTCGGCCGGGTAGGGCCCTCTGGGGCCAACGTCCTGACTTTC. Protein: CASSLGRVGPSGANVLTF. The rearrangement links TRBV11-2 to TRBJ2-6, with D uncertain. V was trimmed by 6 bases and J by 0 bases, leaving 18 bases between them. The CDR3 contains 18 residues. Per germline, CDR1 SGHAT and CDR2 FQNNGV.

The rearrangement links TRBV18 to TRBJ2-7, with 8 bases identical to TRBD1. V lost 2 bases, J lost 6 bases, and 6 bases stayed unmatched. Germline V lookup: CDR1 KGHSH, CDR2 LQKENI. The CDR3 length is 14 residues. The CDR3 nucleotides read TGTGCCAGCTCACCAGAGACAGGGGTTGGCGAGCAGTACTTC. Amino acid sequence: CASSPETGVGEQYF.

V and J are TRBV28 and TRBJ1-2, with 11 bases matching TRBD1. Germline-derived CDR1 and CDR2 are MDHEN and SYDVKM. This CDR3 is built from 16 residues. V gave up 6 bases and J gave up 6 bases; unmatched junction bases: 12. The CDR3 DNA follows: TGTGCCAGCAGCCCGCCCCCACCGGGACAGGGGGATGGCTACACCTTC. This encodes CASSPPPPGQGDGYTF.

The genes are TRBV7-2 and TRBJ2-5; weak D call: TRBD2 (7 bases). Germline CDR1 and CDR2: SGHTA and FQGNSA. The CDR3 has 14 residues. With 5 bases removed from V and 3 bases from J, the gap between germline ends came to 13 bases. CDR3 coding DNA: TGTGCCAGCAGCCCCGGGGGGCTCAAAGAGACCCAGTACTTC. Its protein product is CASSPGGLKETQYF.

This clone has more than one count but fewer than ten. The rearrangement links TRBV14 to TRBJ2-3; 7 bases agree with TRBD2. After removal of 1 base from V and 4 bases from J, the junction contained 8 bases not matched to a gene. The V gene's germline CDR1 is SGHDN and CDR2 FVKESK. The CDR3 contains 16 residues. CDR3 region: CASSQGKGGLADTQYF. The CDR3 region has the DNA TGTGCCAGCAGCCAAGGAAAGGGAGGGTTGGCAGATACGCAGTATTTT.

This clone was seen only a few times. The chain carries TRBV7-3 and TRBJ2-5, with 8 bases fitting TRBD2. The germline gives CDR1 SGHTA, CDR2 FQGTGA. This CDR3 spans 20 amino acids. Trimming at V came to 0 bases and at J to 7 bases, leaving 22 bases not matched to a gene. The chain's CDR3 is CASSLTPVFGLAGAVGTQYF. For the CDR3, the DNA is TGTGCCAGCAGCTTAACGCCGGTTTTTGGGCTAGCGGGCGCGGTTGGGACCCAGTACTTC.

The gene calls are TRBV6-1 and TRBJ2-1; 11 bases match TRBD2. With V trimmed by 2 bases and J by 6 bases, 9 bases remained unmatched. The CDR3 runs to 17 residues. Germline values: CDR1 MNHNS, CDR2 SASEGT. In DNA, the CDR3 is TGTGCCAGCAGTGAAATTTTGGTAGCGGGGGGGCCCAATGAGCAGTTCTTC. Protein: CASSEILVAGGPNEQFF.

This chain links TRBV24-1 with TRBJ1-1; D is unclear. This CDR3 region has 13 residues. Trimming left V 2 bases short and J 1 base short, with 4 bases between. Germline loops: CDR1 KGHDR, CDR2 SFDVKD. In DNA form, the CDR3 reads TGTGCCACCAGTGATTCAGGGAACACTGAAGCTTTCTTT. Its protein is CATSDSGNTEAFF.